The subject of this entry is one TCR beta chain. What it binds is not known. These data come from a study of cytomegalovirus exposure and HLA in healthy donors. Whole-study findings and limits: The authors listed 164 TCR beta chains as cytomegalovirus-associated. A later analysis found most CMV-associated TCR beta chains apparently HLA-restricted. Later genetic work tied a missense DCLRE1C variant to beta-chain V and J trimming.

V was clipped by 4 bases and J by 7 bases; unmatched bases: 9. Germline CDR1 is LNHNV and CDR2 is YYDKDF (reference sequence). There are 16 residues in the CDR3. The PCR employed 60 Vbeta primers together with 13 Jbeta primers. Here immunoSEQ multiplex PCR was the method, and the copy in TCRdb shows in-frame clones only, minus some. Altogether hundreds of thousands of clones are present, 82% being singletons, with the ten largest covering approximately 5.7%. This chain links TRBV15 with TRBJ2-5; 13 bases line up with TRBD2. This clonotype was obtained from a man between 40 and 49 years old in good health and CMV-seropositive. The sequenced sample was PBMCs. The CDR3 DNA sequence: TGTGCCACCAGCAATCTAACTAGCGGGAGGGGGAGGACCCAGTACTTC. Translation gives CATSNLTSGRGRTQYF.